Listed below are T cell receptor beta chains from one sample, sequenced in a study of cytomegalovirus exposure and HLA in healthy donors. Profiling relied on immunoSEQ multiplex PCR, and the TCRdb table lists in-frame clones only, not all of them. The sample table includes 100,000 to 150,000 clones. Specimen: PBMCs. The receptors derive from a woman between 40 and 50 years old in good health and CMV-seropositive. Each CDR3 is given with its conserved first and last residue. The D gene is left open where the match is weak.

V gene	J gene	D gene	CDR3 DNA	CDR3 protein
TRBV10-3	TRBJ1-2	-	TGTGCCATCAGTGAGTCGATAGCCAGCACTAACTATGGCTACACCTTC	CAISESIASTNYGYTF
TRBV19	TRBJ1-5	TRBD1	TGTGCCAGTAGTCCCCGGTCCAGGGGGCAAGATCAGCCCCAGCATTTT	CASSPRSRGQDQPQHF
TRBV28	TRBJ1-2	-	TGTGCCAGCAGTTTCAGGGGACCAACTAACTATGGCTACACCTTC	CASSFRGPTNYGYTF
TRBV6-6	TRBJ2-6	-	TGTGCCAGCACCCAACAGGGCTCTGGGGCCAACGTCCTGACTTTC	CASTQQGSGANVLTF
TRBV30	TRBJ2-7	-	TGTGCCTGGAACGCGGGGGCGGGCGAGCAGTACTTC	CAWNAGAGEQYF
TRBV4-1	TRBJ2-7	-	TGCGCCAGCAGCCAAGCTGCGCAACTCTCCTACGAGCAGTACTTC	CASSQAAQLSYEQYF
TRBV2	TRBJ2-7	TRBD2	TGTGCCAGCAGGGGGGAGGCTAGCGGGAACTACGAGCAGTACTTC	CASRGEASGNYEQYF
TRBV15	TRBJ2-5	TRBD2	TGTGCCACCAGCAGTTTTACCGGGAGGGAAGAGACCCAGTACTTC	CATSSFTGREETQYF
TRBV5-6	TRBJ1-1	TRBD1	TGTGCCACCTCGGGACAGGGGAGGACTGAAGCTTTCTTT	CATSGQGRTEAFF
TRBV10-3	TRBJ2-7	TRBD2	TGTGCCATCAGTGAGTCCGGGACTAGCTACGAGCAGTACTTC	CAISESGTSYEQYF
TRBV11-2	TRBJ2-1	-	TGTGCCAGCAGCTTAGGTGGGAGCTCCTACAATGAGCAGTTCTTC	CASSLGGSSYNEQFF
TRBV7-2	TRBJ2-1	TRBD1	TGTGCCAGCAGCTCACAGGGGGTCTCCTACAATGAGCAGTTCTTC	CASSSQGVSYNEQFF
TRBV5-6	TRBJ2-1	TRBD2	TGTGCCAGCAGCCTGCGACTAGCGGGAGGAAGCTCCTACAATGAGCAGTTCTTC	CASSLRLAGGSSYNEQFF
TRBV6-1	TRBJ1-1	-	TGTGCCAGCAGTGATACAGGGAGCGGCACTGAAGCTTTCTTT	CASSDTGSGTEAFF
TRBV15	TRBJ2-7	-	TGTGCCACCAGCAGAGGAGCCCAATCGAGCTCCTACGAGCAGTACTTC	CATSRGAQSSSYEQYF
TRBV7-8	TRBJ2-7	-	TGTGCCAGCAGCCATCTTTCGATGCCCTATGAGCAGTACTTC	CASSHLSMPYEQYF
TRBV7-2	TRBJ2-3	TRBD2	TGTGCCAGCAGGCCGGGACTAGCGGGAGGCATGGCAGATACGCAGTATTTT	CASRPGLAGGMADTQYF
TRBV4-1	TRBJ2-7	-	TGCGCCAGCAGCCACTCATCGACAGGTTCCTACGAGCAGTACTTC	CASSHSSTGSYEQYF
TRBV25-1	TRBJ2-7	TRBD2	TGTGCCAGCAGTGAAAGGCGGGAGGGGAACGAGCAGTACTTC	CASSERREGNEQYF
TRBV7-8	TRBJ2-2	TRBD2	TGTGCCAGCAGCCCCCGGGTAGCGGGAGCCGGGGAGCTGTTTTTT	CASSPRVAGAGELFF
TRBV19	TRBJ2-1	-	TGTGCCAGTAACCGGGGTCCCTCCTACAATGAGCAGTTCTTC	CASNRGPSYNEQFF
TRBV30	TRBJ1-3	TRBD1	TGTGCCTCCAGGGGGGCCTTCGGGAACACCATATATTTT	CASRGAFGNTIYF
TRBV6-1	TRBJ2-1	TRBD1	TGTGCCAGCAGTGAAGAAACAGGGGGCTACAATGAGCAGTTCTTC	CASSEETGGYNEQFF
TRBV25-1	TRBJ1-5	-	TGTGCCAGCAGTGACTCCTCCGGGCCCCAGCATTTT	CASSDSSGPQHF
TRBV7-8	TRBJ1-1	-	TGTGCCAGCAGCCCTATCACTGAAGCTTTCTTT	CASSPITEAFF
TRBV18	TRBJ2-7	-	TGTGCCAGCTCACCACCGTTGGCTAGCCGCTTCTACGAGCAGTACTTC	CASSPPLASRFYEQYF
TRBV11-2	TRBJ2-3	-	TGTGCCAACAGCTTCCGAGGGACAGCGGGAGATACGCAGTATTTT	CANSFRGTAGDTQYF
TRBV28	TRBJ1-3	TRBD1	TGTGCCAGCAGTTCTACCGGGACAGGAGGGAGAAACACCATATATTTT	CASSSTGTGGRNTIYF
TRBV19	TRBJ2-2	TRBD1	TGTGCCAGTAGTGCCCCGGGACAGGGTAACACCGGGGAGCTGTTTTTT	CASSAPGQGNTGELFF
TRBV5-6	TRBJ2-2	-	TGTGCCAGCAGCTTGGTGGACAGGAACACCGGGGAGCTGTTTTTT	CASSLVDRNTGELFF
TRBV7-6	TRBJ2-1	-	TGTGCCAGCAGCTTAAAGACGGCGGACAATGAGCAGTTCTTC	CASSLKTADNEQFF
TRBV10-3	TRBJ2-7	-	TGTGCCATCACCCAAGGGCAGGGAAATCCCTACGAGCAGTACTTC	CAITQGQGNPYEQYF
TRBV5-1	TRBJ1-1	-	TGCGCCAGCAGCTTGGGGAGTGGGGGGACTGAAGCTTTCTTT	CASSLGSGGTEAFF
TRBV30	TRBJ2-7	-	TGTGCCTGGAGGGTAGTAGCGGCAGTGGATTTCTACGAGCAGTACTTC	CAWRVVAAVDFYEQYF
TRBV4-3	TRBJ2-3	-	TGCGCCAGCAGCCAAGAAGGGAGGCCGGAAACAGATACGCAGTATTTT	CASSQEGRPETDTQYF
TRBV2	TRBJ2-2	TRBD1	TGTGCCACCACAGGGGCGGGCGGGGAGCTGTTTTTT	CATTGAGGELFF
TRBV5-6	TRBJ1-2	TRBD1	TGTGCCAGCAGCTCCAGGACAGGGGCGACGTATGGCTACACCTTC	CASSSRTGATYGYTF
TRBV28	TRBJ2-7	-	TGTGCCAGCAGGGTTAACAGGGACTACGAGCAGTACTTC	CASRVNRDYEQYF
TRBV9	TRBJ2-7	-	TGTGCCAGCAGCGTAAAGACTTTGAGGCCCAACGAGCAGTACTTC	CASSVKTLRPNEQYF
TRBV16	TRBJ1-2	-	TGTGCCAGCAGCCAATTTCCGAACTATGGCTACACCTTC	CASSQFPNYGYTF
TRBV7-8	TRBJ1-1	-	TGTGCCAGCAGCTTAGTGGGGGGTGGAGGCGCTGAAGCTTTCTTT	CASSLVGGGGAEAFF
TRBV9	TRBJ2-1	-	TGTGCCAGCAGCGTAGATGCGGGGTACTCCTACAATGAGCAGTTCTTC	CASSVDAGYSYNEQFF